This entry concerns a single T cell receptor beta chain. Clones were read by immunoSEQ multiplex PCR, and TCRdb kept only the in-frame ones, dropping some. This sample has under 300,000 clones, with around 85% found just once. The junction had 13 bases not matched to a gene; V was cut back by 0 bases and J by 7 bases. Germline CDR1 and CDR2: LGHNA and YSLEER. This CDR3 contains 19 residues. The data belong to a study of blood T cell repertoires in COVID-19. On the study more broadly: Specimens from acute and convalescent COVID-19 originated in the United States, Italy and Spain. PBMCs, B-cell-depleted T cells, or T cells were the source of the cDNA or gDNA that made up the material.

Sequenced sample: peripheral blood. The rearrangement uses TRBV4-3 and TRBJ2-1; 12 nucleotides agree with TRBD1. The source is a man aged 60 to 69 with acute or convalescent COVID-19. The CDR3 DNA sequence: TGCGCCAGCAGCCAAGATCGTCCGTGGGGACAGGGGGCGCGGAATGAGCAGTTCTTC. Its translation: CASSQDRPWGQGARNEQFF.